Listed below are T cell receptor beta chains from one sample, sequenced in a study of identifying expanded T cells in peripheral blood. Sequencing used immunoSEQ multiplex PCR; TCRdb keeps in-frame clones, though not all of them. The data contain 97,000 or so clones, around 88% of them singletons. Sequenced sample: blood. These TCRs come from a person between 18 and 69 years old in good health. Each CDR3 is given with its conserved first and last residue.

v_gene: TRBV2
j_gene: TRBJ1-4
CDR3aa: CASSGTTEKLFF

v_gene: TRBV7-3
j_gene: TRBJ2-2
CDR3aa: CASSLQVAGELFF

v_gene: TRBV30
j_gene: TRBJ1-4
CDR3aa: CAWNQDGTGENEKLFF

v_gene: TRBV7-9
j_gene: TRBJ2-3
CDR3aa: CASSSTTELDTQYF

v_gene: TRBV6-1
j_gene: TRBJ1-1
CDR3aa: CASSEGSMNTEAFF

v_gene: TRBV5-1
j_gene: TRBJ2-7
CDR3aa: CASSVSSGTGEQYF

v_gene: TRBV28
j_gene: TRBJ2-3
CDR3aa: CASTKGLSTDTQYF

v_gene: TRBV11-2
j_gene: TRBJ2-7
CDR3aa: CASSSGDYEQYF

v_gene: TRBV11-2
j_gene: TRBJ1-1
CDR3aa: CASSSQGSVRTEAFF

v_gene: TRBV5-6
j_gene: TRBJ2-7
CDR3aa: CASSRDIQGTHPYEQYF

v_gene: TRBV30
j_gene: TRBJ1-6
CDR3aa: CAWKPRTVRSPLHF

v_gene: TRBV18
j_gene: TRBJ2-3
CDR3aa: CASSQGGITDTQYF

v_gene: TRBV28
j_gene: TRBJ2-7
CDR3aa: CASSLFIQTGGYEQYF

v_gene: TRBV29-1
j_gene: TRBJ1-2
CDR3aa: CSVAGNRGPPSRYGYTF

v_gene: TRBV4-3
j_gene: TRBJ2-1
CDR3aa: CASSQAFTGGAYNEQFF

v_gene: TRBV6-6
j_gene: TRBJ2-5
CDR3aa: CAIQGSRETQYF

v_gene: TRBV27
j_gene: TRBJ1-1
CDR3aa: CASSLGRVTEAFF

v_gene: TRBV5-6
j_gene: TRBJ2-7
CDR3aa: CASSLHRGGVQYF

v_gene: TRBV7-8
j_gene: TRBJ2-3
CDR3aa: CASSLARGSGGDTQYF

v_gene: TRBV5-4
j_gene: TRBJ2-1
CDR3aa: CASSFPLTGTEQFF

v_gene: TRBV7-3
j_gene: TRBJ1-5
CDR3aa: CASSLGEQQPQHF

v_gene: TRBV7-8
j_gene: TRBJ1-5
CDR3aa: CASGQGQGNQPQHF

v_gene: TRBV4-2
j_gene: TRBJ2-7
CDR3aa: CASSQADLYEQYF

v_gene: TRBV18
j_gene: TRBJ2-7
CDR3aa: CASSLRDRGLVEQYF

v_gene: TRBV7-6
j_gene: TRBJ2-1
CDR3aa: CASSFSWDEQFF

v_gene: TRBV7-2
j_gene: TRBJ1-2
CDR3aa: CASSLGSGNYGYTF

v_gene: TRBV11-3
j_gene: TRBJ1-1
CDR3aa: CASSLTGEVTEAFF

v_gene: TRBV4-1
j_gene: TRBJ1-5
CDR3aa: CASSQLRTGSGPRNSNQPQHF

v_gene: TRBV28
j_gene: TRBJ1-2
CDR3aa: CATILGRGRNYGYTF

v_gene: TRBV14
j_gene: TRBJ2-1
CDR3aa: CASSSGPLKGEQFF

v_gene: TRBV29-1
j_gene: TRBJ2-5
CDR3aa: CSVEYIRDRDRETQYF

v_gene: TRBV10-3
j_gene: TRBJ2-7
CDR3aa: CAISAMDRVRHEQYF